This T cell receptor (beta chain) is drawn from a study of blood T cells in healthy people across ages. The use of a sample-barcoded 5' primer and a J-beta primer mix characterized a second PCR of roughly 6 to 11 cycles. TCRdb re-called the 5' RACE reads through MiXCR, storing one row per CDR3 protein. The sample includes roughly 680,000 distinct CDR3 sequences, around 45% of them seen just once. Researchers collected 9 to 10 milliliters of peripheral blood from every single donor. Germline trimming cut 4 bases from V and 2 bases from J; bases unmatched to any gene: 8. Germline V gene lookup returns CDR1 MNHNY and CDR2 SVGAGI (reference sequence). The CDR3 has 15 residues.

Sample: blood. The chain carries TRBV6-6 and TRBJ2-7, with TRBD1 matching 7 bases. This TCR was recovered from a woman in her sixties in good health. The CDR3 reads CASSLGSTGTYEQYF. DNA for the CDR3: TGTGCCAGCAGTTTAGGGTCGACAGGGACCTACGAGCAGTACTTC.